A selection of T cell receptor beta chains follows, all from one sample in a study of early T cells in non-severe SARS-CoV-2 infection. Using its own MiXCR run on the 5' RACE reads, TCRdb lists one record per CDR3 protein. Altogether 100,000 or so distinct CDR3 sequences are present, approximately 14% being singletons, with the ten largest covering about 6%. The sequencing input was whole blood. These receptors all stem from an adult who was a healthcare worker with PCR-confirmed SARS-CoV-2 infection or an uninfected control (not recorded which). The CDR3 runs from the conserved cysteine through the conserved F or W. D genes are given only for firm matches. Size is omitted from some rows. Given values are once, few, many or a class for expanded clones.

cdr3_aa,cdr3_nt,v_call,j_call,d_call,clone_size
CASKGLGRTYEQYF,TGTGCCAGCAAGGGCCTGGGACGGACCTACGAGCAGTACTTC,TRBV2,TRBJ2-7,-,-
CASFGWAEAFF,TGTGCCAGCTTTGGCTGGGCTGAAGCTTTCTTT,TRBV6-2/TRBV6-3,TRBJ1-1,-,many
CASSVTSGGEETQYF,TGTGCCAGCAGCGTGACTAGCGGAGGAGAAGAGACCCAGTACTTC,TRBV7-6,TRBJ2-5,TRBD2,-
CATLTGSGSYTF,TGTGCCACCCTGACAGGGTCCGGGAGCTACACCTTC,TRBV6-1,TRBJ1-2,TRBD1,many
CASSQYGGSGANVLTF,TGCGCCAGCAGCCAATACGGGGGCTCTGGGGCCAACGTCCTGACTTTC,TRBV4-3,TRBJ2-6,-,many
CASTIPLIEGYTF,TGTGCCAGCACTATCCCCCTCATTGAGGGCTACACCTTC,TRBV6-6,TRBJ1-2,-,many
CASSFMGGLLDYQHF,TGTGCCAGCAGTTTTATGGGGGGCCTTTTGGACTACCAGCATTTT,TRBV28,TRBJ1-5,-,many
CASSLRGTSYEQYF,TGTGCCAGCAGTTTAAGGGGCACTTCCTACGAGCAGTACTTC,TRBV27,TRBJ2-7,-,-
CASSLGSGASNEQFF,TGTGCCAGCAGCTTAGGGTCAGGGGCCAGCAATGAGCAGTTCTTC,TRBV7-9,TRBJ2-1,-,-
CASSYSGNQPQHF,TGTGCCAGCAGTTATTCGGGTAATCAGCCCCAGCATTTT,TRBV12-3/TRBV12-4,TRBJ1-5,-,few
CSARSGREVYNEQFF,TGCAGTGCTAGATCTGGGCGGGAGGTCTACAATGAGCAGTTCTTC,TRBV20-1,TRBJ2-1,TRBD2,many
CASGGPEEKLFF,TGTGCCAGCGGGGGCCCGGAAGAAAAACTGTTTTTT,TRBV7-9,TRBJ1-4,-,few
CAISVTITYEQYF,TGTGCCATCAGTGTAACGATAACCTACGAGCAGTACTTC,TRBV10-3,TRBJ2-7,-,few
CASNRYTGGRYGANVLTF,TGTGCCAGCAACAGGTATACAGGGGGTCGTTATGGGGCCAACGTCCTGACTTTC,TRBV7-9,TRBJ2-6,TRBD1,-
CASSKGMRGRLAGGGDEQFF,TGTGCCAGCAGCAAAGGGATGAGGGGGCGACTAGCGGGAGGAGGTGATGAGCAGTTCTTC,TRBV21-1,TRBJ2-1,-,many
CASSFILQGSNEQYF,TGCGCCAGCAGCTTCATACTACAGGGTTCGAACGAGCAGTACTTC,TRBV5-1,TRBJ2-7,-,many
CASSAIREKLFF,TGTGCCAGCAGCGCGATAAGGGAAAAACTGTTTTTT,TRBV7-9,TRBJ1-4,-,few
CASSSRAETQYF,TGCGCCAGCAGCTCTAGGGCGGAGACCCAGTACTTC,TRBV5-1,TRBJ2-5,-,-
CASSEAPGTNYNEQFF,TGTGCCAGCAGTGAAGCGCCAGGGACCAACTACAATGAGCAGTTCTTC,TRBV2,TRBJ2-1,-,many
CASSLRGQETQYF,TGTGCCAGCAGTTTAAGGGGGCAGGAGACCCAGTACTTC,TRBV12-3/TRBV12-4,TRBJ2-5,TRBD1,many
CASSPRHGLAYNEQFF,TGTGCCAGCAGCCCCCGCCACGGGTTGGCCTACAATGAGCAGTTCTTC,TRBV9,TRBJ2-1,-,-
CASSEPGGSGRPVGTGELFF,TGCGCCAGCAGTGAGCCGGGGGGTAGCGGGAGGCCCGTTGGCACCGGGGAGCTGTTTTTT,TRBV10-2,TRBJ2-2,TRBD2,many
CASSLIGTVSYEQYF,TGTGCCAGCAGCCTCATCGGGACAGTCTCCTACGAGCAGTACTTC,TRBV7-6,TRBJ2-7,TRBD1,-
CATPRAGTYEQYF,TGTGCCACTCCCCGAGCGGGGACCTACGAGCAGTACTTC,TRBV24-1,TRBJ2-7,TRBD2,few
CASRNNGANVLTF,TGTGCCAGTAGAAACAATGGGGCCAACGTCCTGACTTTC,TRBV19,TRBJ2-6,-,many
CSVEDRWGLKGEAFF,TGCAGCGTTGAAGATCGCTGGGGTCTAAAGGGTGAAGCTTTCTTT,TRBV29-1,TRBJ1-1,-,many
CASRRLEAGTDTQYF,TGTGCCAGCAGGAGACTAGAAGCCGGCACAGATACGCAGTATTTT,TRBV27,TRBJ2-3,-,many
CASSSQTGGSEPLHF,TGTGCCAGCAGCTCGCAGACAGGGGGCTCGGAGCCCCTCCACTTT,TRBV7-9,TRBJ1-6,TRBD1,few
CASSEYPNPGQGKETQYF,TGTGCCAGCAGTGAATACCCTAACCCGGGACAGGGTAAGGAAACGCAGTATTTT,TRBV25-1,TRBJ2-3,TRBD1,many
CASSAPTDTQYF,TGTGCCAGCAGCGCACCAACAGATACGCAGTATTTT,TRBV7-2,TRBJ2-3,-,few